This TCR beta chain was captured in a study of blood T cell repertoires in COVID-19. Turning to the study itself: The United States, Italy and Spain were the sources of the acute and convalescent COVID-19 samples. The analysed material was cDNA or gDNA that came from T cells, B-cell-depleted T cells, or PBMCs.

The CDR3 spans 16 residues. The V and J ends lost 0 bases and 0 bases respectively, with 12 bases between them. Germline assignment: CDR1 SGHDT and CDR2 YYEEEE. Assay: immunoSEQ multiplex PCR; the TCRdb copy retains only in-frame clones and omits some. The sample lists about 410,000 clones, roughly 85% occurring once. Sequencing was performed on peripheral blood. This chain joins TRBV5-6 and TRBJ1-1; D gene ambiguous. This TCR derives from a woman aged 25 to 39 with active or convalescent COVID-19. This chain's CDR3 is CASSLGLRVMNTEAFF. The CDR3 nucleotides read TGTGCCAGCAGCTTGGGTCTCCGAGTCATGAACACTGAAGCTTTCTTT.